Below are 22 T cell receptor beta chains sequenced from a single sample in a study of regulatory dendritic cells for organ transplantation. Clones were read by immunoSEQ multiplex PCR, and TCRdb kept only the in-frame ones, dropping some. Found here are over 8,000 clones, around three fifths of them singletons; the top ten hold less than 0.6%. Sorted subsets were CFSE-labeled and cultured four to six days with allogeneic dendritic cells. No antigen has been assigned to these receptors. The material sequenced was naive CD4+ T cells from blood cultured with dendritic cells. Specified subset: CD45RA+ naive T cells. The receptors shown here come from a human donor in good health.

The V gene is TRBV25-1, the J gene TRBJ2-4; a weak D match, TRBD2 (5 bases). Germline V gene sequence: CDR1 MGHDK, CDR2 SYGVNS. This CDR3 spans 14 amino acids. Trimming removed 4 bases at V and 1 base at J, with 8 bases between. The CDR3 bases are TGTGCCAGCAGTGCTGAGGGTGCCAAAAACATTCAGTACTTC. Translated: CASSAEGAKNIQYF.

In its sample, this clone was seen once. This chain joins TRBV5-1 and TRBJ2-7; perhaps TRBD2 as D (6 bases). Germline-derived CDR1 and CDR2 are SGHRS and YFSETQ. There are 13 residues in the CDR3. The germline V and J ends were trimmed by 4 bases and 4 bases, with 12 bases remaining between them. The CDR3 region has the DNA TGCGCCAGCAGCGTTAGCGGTGTATACGAGCAGTACTTC. It yields the protein CASSVSGVYEQYF.

This rearrangement joins TRBV18 to TRBJ2-7; D unclear. This CDR3 spans 14 amino acids. Germline V lookup: CDR1 KGHSH, CDR2 LQKENI. V lost 3 bases, J lost 0 bases, and 9 bases lay in between. CDR3 DNA: TGTGCCAGCTCACCGTTCGAGGACTCCTACGAGCAGTACTTC. It encodes CASSPFEDSYEQYF.

This clone showed up just a few times. The gene calls are TRBV2 and TRBJ1-1, with unresolved D. CDR3 length: 14 residues. The germline V and J ends were trimmed by 6 bases and 1 base, with 12 bases remaining between them. Germline CDR1 and CDR2: SNHLY and FYNNEI. The CDR3 region is CASSQTTSNTEAFF. CDR3 sequence (DNA): TGTGCCAGCAGCCAAACAACCTCGAACACTGAAGCTTTCTTT.

The chain employs TRBV2 and TRBJ2-7; D gene uncertain. Germline-derived CDR1 and CDR2 are SNHLY and FYNNEI. The CDR3 runs 13 residues. V was shortened by 4 bases and J by 2 bases, with 9 bases between the two germline ends. CDR3 DNA sequence: TGTGCCAGCAGTGGGGCAGAAGCCTACGAGCAGTACTTC. This translates into CASSGAEAYEQYF.

This clone is a singleton in its sample. J is TRBJ2-1 and V is TRBV6-1; TRBD1 aligns across 9 bases. The J segment lost 4 bases and the V segment lost 10 bases, leaving 8 bases of the junction unmatched. The length of the CDR3 is 14 residues. Germline-derived CDR1 and CDR2 are MNHNS and SASEGT. The CDR3 loop is CAISQGATYNEQFF. The CDR3, as DNA: TGTGCCATTTCACAGGGGGCGACGTACAATGAGCAGTTCTTC.

This clone was found a few times. V gene TRBV11-2 combines with J gene TRBJ2-1; 13 bases fit TRBD2. Germline V gene lookup returns CDR1 SGHAT and CDR2 FQNNGV. J was trimmed by 6 bases and V by 3 bases; bases with no gene match: 2. The CDR3 consists of 15 residues. The CDR3 DNA follows: TGTGCCAGCAGCTTCACTAGCGGGGGGGGCAATGAGCAGTTCTTC. It translates to CASSFTSGGGNEQFF.

On this clone: One junction end does not reproduce the germline sequence, and a read error may be involved. The rearrangement uses TRBV18 and TRBJ1-3; tentative D call: TRBD1 (5 bases). The CDR3 contains 16 residues. Germline V lookup: CDR1 KGHSH, CDR2 LQKENI. The CDR3 loop is CASSPPEGYSGNTIYF. In DNA form, the CDR3 reads TGTGCCAGCTCCCCACCGGAGGGGTACTCTGGAAACACCATATATTTT.

The rearrangement uses TRBV5-1 and TRBJ1-2; 7 nucleotides agree with TRBD1. The germline V gene encodes CDR1 SGHRS and CDR2 YFSETQ. J lost 3 bases, V lost 4 bases, and 6 bases had no gene match. The CDR3 is made up of 14 amino acids. This chain's CDR3 is CASSPETGYYGYTF. In nucleotides, the CDR3 is TGCGCCAGCAGCCCTGAGACAGGGTACTATGGCTACACCTTC.

This clone was seen more than once but under ten times. The V gene is TRBV18, the J gene TRBJ1-1, with 9 bases aligning to TRBD1. V shed 4 bases and J 1 base; nucleotides not matched to a gene: 1. This CDR3 has 14 amino acids. Germline CDR1 and CDR2: KGHSH and LQKENI. In DNA form, the CDR3 reads TGTGCCAGCTCACAGGACAGGGGGAACACTGAAGCTTTCTTT. Translated, it gives CASSQDRGNTEAFF.

The genes are TRBV19 and TRBJ2-7, with 9 bases aligning to TRBD1. Germline assignment: CDR1 LNHDA and CDR2 SQIVND (reference sequence). V gave up 2 bases and J gave up 0 bases; unmatched junction bases: 2. The CDR3 consists of 15 residues. CDR3 bases: TGTGCCAGTAGTATATCGGACAGGGGCTCCTACGAGCAGTACTTC. It translates to CASSISDRGSYEQYF.

The V gene is TRBV11-2, the J gene TRBJ1-6; no clear D gene. Trimming removed 5 bases at V and 6 bases at J, with 11 bases between. CDR3 size: 14 residues. CDR1 and CDR2 (germline): SGHAT, FQNNGV. This CDR3 reads CASSLNLPNSPLHF. In DNA form, the CDR3 reads TGTGCCAGCAGCCTAAACCTACCTAATTCACCCCTCCACTTT.

The chain carries TRBV6-5 and TRBJ2-1; TRBD2 might be the D (5 bases). The CDR3 spans 14 residues. V shed 2 bases and J shed 8 bases, with 13 bases lying between them. Germline V gene data show CDR1 as MNHEY and CDR2 as SVGAGI. The CDR3: CASSYDRGSYEQFF. The CDR3 coding sequence is TGTGCCAGCAGTTACGACCGGGGTAGTTATGAGCAGTTCTTC.

This chain joins TRBV9 and TRBJ1-5; no clear D. From germline, CDR1 is SGDLS and CDR2 YYNGEE. CDR3 size: 15 residues. Trimming took 0 bases from V and 0 from J, leaving 7 bases between them. DNA of the CDR3: TGTGCCAGCAGCGTAGGTATCCTTAGCAATCAGCCCCAGCATTTT. Residues: CASSVGILSNQPQHF.

The V call is TRBV10-3, the J call TRBJ2-7; 8 nucleotides agree with TRBD1. Germline V gives CDR1 ENHRY, CDR2 SYGVKD. The CDR3 totals 14 residues. Trimming cost V 10 bases and J 2 bases; bases outside gene matches: 10. CDR3 protein: CATTTGQDPYEQYF. The CDR3, as DNA: TGTGCCACCACAACGGGACAGGATCCCTACGAGCAGTACTTC.

CDR3 amino acids: CASSLQGGDQPQHF. The CDR3 nucleotides are TGTGCCAGCAGCTTGCAGGGGGGCGATCAGCCCCAGCATTTT. The chain combines TRBV7-9 with TRBJ1-5, with TRBD1 matching over 7 bases. The CDR3 covers 14 residues. Germline V CDR1 and CDR2: SEHNR, FQNEAQ (reference sequence). J lost 5 bases, V lost 3 bases, and 4 bases had no gene match. Using reference TRBV7-9 and TRBJ1-5 for the parts outside the CDR3, the full variable domain is DTGVSQNPRHKITKRGQNVTFRCDPISEHNRLYWYRQTLGQGPEFLTYFQNEAQLEKSRLLSDRFSAERPKGSFSTLEIQRTEQGDSAMYLCASSLQGGDQPQHFGDGTRLSIL.

This clone was recorded a few times. J is TRBJ2-7 and V is TRBV18; the D gene is possibly TRBD1 (5 bases). The ends were cut back, 4 bases at V and 3 bases at J, with 7 bases in the middle. Germline V gene data show CDR1 as KGHSH and CDR2 as LQKENI. This CDR3 region has 12 residues. CDR3 sequence reads: CASSQTGYEQYF. DNA of the CDR3: TGTGCCAGCTCACAAACAGGCTACGAGCAGTACTTC.

The chain joins TRBV29-1 to TRBJ2-2; TRBD2 aligns across 8 bases. The ends lost 4 bases at V and 0 bases at J; junction bases unmatched: 4. CDR1 SQVTM and CDR2 ANQGSEA come from the germline V gene. CDR3 length: 15 residues. CDR3 sequence: CSVATGGTNTGELFF. Here the CDR3 DNA reads TGCAGCGTTGCGACGGGGGGGACGAACACCGGGGAGCTGTTTTTT.

This chain connects TRBV5-1 to TRBJ2-1, with unresolved D. CDR3 length: 15 residues. Trimming stripped 4 bases from V and 0 bases from J, with 11 bases between. Looked up from germline, CDR1 is SGHRS and CDR2 is YFSETQ. CDR3 bases: TGCGCCAGCAGCCCTACTACGAGCTCCTACAATGAGCAGTTCTTC. Translated, it gives CASSPTTSSYNEQFF.

This clone appeared once. V is TRBV12-5 and J is TRBJ1-1; D is unresolved. The CDR3 consists of 12 residues. V was pared by 5 bases and J by 0 bases, with 4 bases between. CDR1 and CDR2 from the germline V gene are LGHNT and FRNRAP. The CDR3 region has the DNA TGTGCTAGTGGTCCGTTGAACACTGAAGCTTTCTTT. Protein product: CASGPLNTEAFF.

The V call is TRBV29-1, the J call TRBJ1-4, with no clear D. V was shortened by 7 bases and J by 7 bases, with 7 bases between the two germline ends. CDR1 is SQVTM, CDR2 ANQGSEA, per germline. The CDR3 length is 10 residues. As DNA, the CDR3 is TGCAGCGGGTTTAGTGAAAAACTGTTTTTT. Its protein product is CSGFSEKLFF.

The V call is TRBV9, the J call TRBJ2-5; 15 bases fit TRBD2. Germline CDR1 SGDLS, CDR2 YYNGEE. The CDR3 has 16 amino acids. After removal of 4 bases from V and 2 bases from J, the junction contained 3 bases not matched to a gene. CDR3 nucleotides: TGTGCCAGCAGCACGGGACTAGCGGGGGGTCAAGAGACCCAGTACTTC. Translating it yields CASSTGLAGGQETQYF.